This entry lists 8 T cell receptor beta chains sequenced from one sample in a study of graft-versus-host responses after intestinal transplantation. These TCRs' antigens remain unknown. Only in-frame clones appear in the TCRdb table, and some are missing; sequencing was by immunoSEQ multiplex PCR. The data contain about 100,000 clones, over 75% of them singletons. The material sequenced was unstimulated CD4+ T cells sorted from spleen or lymph node cells, taken before transplant. The source is a human donor who was the organ donor for an intestinal transplant.

The chain joins TRBV30 to TRBJ1-2, with 7 bases matching TRBD1. Germline lookup yields CDR1 GTSNPN and CDR2 SVGIG (reference sequence). After removal of 2 bases from V and 8 bases from J, the junction contained 14 bases not matched to a gene. The length of the CDR3 is 15 residues. The CDR3 loop is CAWSKQGNSVGGYTF. CDR3 in DNA: TGTGCCTGGAGTAAACAGGGGAATAGTGTCGGGGGCTACACCTTC. Looking up the rest from reference TRBV30 and TRBJ1-2 gives the full variable domain: SQTIHQWPATLVQPVGSPLSLECTVEGTSNPNLYWYRQAAGRGLQLLFYSVGIGQISSEVPQNLSASRPQDRQFILSSKKLLLSDSGFYLCAWSKQGNSVGGYTFGSGTRLTVV.

This clone came up a few times. The CDR3: CASSSGYSGANVLTF. The CDR3 DNA follows: TGCGCCAGCAGCTCGGGGTACTCTGGGGCCAACGTCCTGACTTTC. The V gene is TRBV5-1, the J gene TRBJ2-6, with a tentative D call TRBD2 (5 bases). This CDR3 is 15 amino acids long. Germline V gene data show CDR1 as SGHRS and CDR2 as YFSETQ. V was pared by 3 bases and J by 0 bases, with 7 bases between.

The gene calls are TRBV28 and TRBJ1-6; a possible D gene is TRBD1 (5 bases). This CDR3 is 16 amino acids long. CDR1 and CDR2 (germline): MDHEN, SYDVKM. Trimming shortened V by 6 bases and J by 9 bases, and 21 bases separated the two germline ends. CDR3 sequence reads: CASSPPWQGKGSPLHF. The CDR3 region has the DNA TGTGCCAGCAGCCCTCCCTGGCAGGGAAAAGGTTCACCCCTCCACTTT.

The CDR3 DNA follows: TGCACCAGCACCAACGGGGGGTCTGGGACTAATGAAAAACTGTTTTTT. It yields the protein CTSTNGGSGTNEKLFF. This chain uses TRBV1 with TRBJ1-4. TRBV1 is deemed a pseudogene. The CDR3 length is 16 residues.

CDR3 in amino acids: CSVAESYEQYF. The CDR3 DNA follows: TGCAGCGTTGCAGAATCCTACGAGCAGTACTTC. The chain employs TRBV29-1 and TRBJ2-7, with unresolved D. This CDR3 region has 11 residues. V lost 4 bases and J 1 base, leaving 5 bases between the germline ends. The germline V gene encodes CDR1 SQVTM and CDR2 ANQGSEA.

The chain combines TRBV6-1 with TRBJ1-5; unclear D gene. This CDR3 is built from 13 residues. Germline lookup yields CDR1 MNHNS and CDR2 SASEGT. V lost 3 bases, J lost 4 bases, and 7 bases lay in between. The CDR3, as DNA: TGTGCCAGCAGTGACAGAAGAAATCAGCCCCAGCATTTT. This encodes CASSDRRNQPQHF.

The gene calls are TRBV6-1 and TRBJ1-4; no reliable D call. Germline V gives CDR1 MNHNS, CDR2 SASEGT. This CDR3 has 15 residues. V was trimmed by 7 bases and J by 8 bases, leaving 20 bases between them. The CDR3: CASILSQSLQEKLFF. The CDR3 nucleotides read TGTGCCAGCATCTTGTCCCAGTCCCTCCAAGAAAAACTGTTTTTT.

The chain uses TRBV5-5 and TRBJ1-2; unclear D gene. Per germline, CDR1 SGHKS and CDR2 YYEKEE (reference sequence). This CDR3 is built from 16 residues. The V end lost 0 bases, the J end lost 7 bases, and 19 bases lay between the germline ends. The CDR3 sequence is CASSLEVYGSVGGYTF. The CDR3 DNA reads as TGTGCCAGCAGCTTGGAAGTGTACGGGTCCGTCGGTGGCTACACCTTC.